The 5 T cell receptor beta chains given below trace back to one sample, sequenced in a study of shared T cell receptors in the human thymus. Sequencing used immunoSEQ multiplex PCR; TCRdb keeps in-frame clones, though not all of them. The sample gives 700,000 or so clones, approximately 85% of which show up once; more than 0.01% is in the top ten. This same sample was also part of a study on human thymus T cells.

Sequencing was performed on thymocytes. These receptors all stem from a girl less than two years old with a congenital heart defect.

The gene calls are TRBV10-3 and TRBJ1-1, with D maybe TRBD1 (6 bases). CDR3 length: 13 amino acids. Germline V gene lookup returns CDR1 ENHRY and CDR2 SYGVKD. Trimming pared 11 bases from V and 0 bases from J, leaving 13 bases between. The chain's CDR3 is CAGKGEMNTEAFF. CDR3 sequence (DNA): TGTGCCGGCAAGGGGGAAATGAACACTGAAGCTTTCTTT.

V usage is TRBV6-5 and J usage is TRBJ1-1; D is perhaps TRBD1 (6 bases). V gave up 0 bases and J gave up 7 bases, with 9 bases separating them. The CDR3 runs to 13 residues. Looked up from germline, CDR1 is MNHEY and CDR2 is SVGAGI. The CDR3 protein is CASSYSDSHEAFF. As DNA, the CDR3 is TGTGCCAGCAGTTACTCGGACAGCCATGAAGCTTTCTTT.

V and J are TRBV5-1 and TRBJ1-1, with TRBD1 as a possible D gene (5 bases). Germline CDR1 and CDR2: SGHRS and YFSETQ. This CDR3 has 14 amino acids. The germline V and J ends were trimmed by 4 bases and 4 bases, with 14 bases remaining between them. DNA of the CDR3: TGCGCCAGCAGCCAGGACACAAACTTCACTGAAGCTTTCTTT. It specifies CASSQDTNFTEAFF.

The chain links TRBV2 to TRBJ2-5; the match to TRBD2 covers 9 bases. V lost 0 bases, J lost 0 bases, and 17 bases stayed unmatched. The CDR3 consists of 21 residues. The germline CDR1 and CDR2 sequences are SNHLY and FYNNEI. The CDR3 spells CASSEAGSGAGGPPYQETQYF. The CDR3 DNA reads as TGTGCCAGCAGTGAAGCGGGGTCCGGGGCGGGGGGGCCCCCGTACCAAGAGACCCAGTACTTC.

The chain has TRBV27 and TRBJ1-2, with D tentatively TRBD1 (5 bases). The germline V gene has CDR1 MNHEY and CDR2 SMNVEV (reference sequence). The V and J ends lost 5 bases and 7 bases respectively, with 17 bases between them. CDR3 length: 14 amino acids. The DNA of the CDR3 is TGTGCCAGCAGTCCAAGACAGTTGTCCCTTGGCTACACCTTC. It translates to CASSPRQLSLGYTF.